These 22 T cell receptor beta chains share one sample of origin, sequenced in a study of T-cell memory formation after mild COVID-19. TCRdb re-analysed the 5' RACE reads in MiXCR, keeping a single row per CDR3 protein. Of around 250,000 distinct CDR3 sequences listed, around 15% are singletons. The sequenced sample consisted of PBMCs or a T cell subset sorted from them (not recorded which). These receptors came from a man between 18 and 29 years old who had mild COVID-19 (a few samples of this study predate the infection). Cell type and time point are not known.

This clonotype was counted between two and nine times. The rearrangement joins TRBV27 to TRBJ2-5, with unresolved D. Trimming pared 5 bases from V and 7 bases from J, leaving 14 bases between. The CDR3 has 13 amino acids. Germline lookup yields CDR1 MNHEY and CDR2 SMNVEV (reference sequence). The CDR3: CASSPDGLGTQYF. The CDR3 coding sequence is TGTGCCAGCAGTCCTGACGGCCTCGGGACCCAGTACTTC.

The chain uses TRBV24-1 and TRBJ1-1, with 8 bases matching TRBD1. Germline loops: CDR1 KGHDR, CDR2 SFDVKD. The CDR3 totals 13 residues. The V gene end was trimmed by 2 bases and the J gene end by 7 bases; junction bases not matched to a gene: 2. CDR3 in amino acids: CATSDSGTGEAFF. The DNA for the CDR3 is TGTGCCACCAGTGATTCGGGGACAGGTGAAGCTTTCTTT.

The V call is TRBV12-3 or TRBV12-4, the J call TRBJ1-1; no clear D. Trimming pared 5 bases from V and 5 bases from J, leaving 9 bases between. This CDR3 contains 12 residues. In nucleotides, the CDR3 is TGTGCCAGCAGTCGGTGGGTGACTGAAGCTTTCTTT. This codes for CASSRWVTEAFF.

V gene TRBV20-1 combines with J gene TRBJ1-1, with D possibly TRBD1 on 6 matching bases. Between the trimmed V and J ends, which lost 6 bases and 6 bases, there was a span of 17 bases. The CDR3 covers 13 residues. Germline V gene sequence: CDR1 DFQATT, CDR2 SNEGSKA (reference sequence). The CDR3 sequence is CSAKNRVSAEAFF. The DNA for the CDR3 is TGCAGTGCCAAAAACAGGGTCAGCGCTGAAGCTTTCTTT.

This clonotype showed up just a few times. This chain connects TRBV7-3 to TRBJ1-6; D remains unclear. The CDR3 consists of 13 residues. V gave up 7 bases and J gave up 10 bases, with 14 bases separating them. The germline gives CDR1 SGHTA, CDR2 FQGTGA. The CDR3 DNA follows: TGTGCCAGCACTGAGGGCGTAGGATCACCCCTCCACTTT. Its protein is CASTEGVGSPLHF. Supplemented by reference TRBV7-3 and TRBJ1-6, the full variable domain reads GAGVSQTPSNKVTEKGKYVELRCDPISGHTALYWYRQSLGQGPEFLIYFQGTGAADDSGLPNDRFFAVRPEGSVSTLKIQRTERGDSAVYLCASTEGVGSPLHFGNGTRLTVT.

The chain employs TRBV2 and TRBJ1-4, with no clear D. Germline loops: CDR1 SNHLY, CDR2 FYNNEI. The CDR3 contains 14 residues. V was clipped by 8 bases and J by 8 bases, with 18 bases between them. CDR3 in amino acids: CASGAIRRGEKLFF. The CDR3 DNA follows: TGTGCCAGCGGTGCTATCCGGCGCGGAGAAAAACTGTTTTTT.

This chain links TRBV15 with TRBJ1-2; D is perhaps TRBD1 (6 bases). Trimming left V 6 bases short and J 5 bases short, with 16 bases between. CDR1 is LNHNV and CDR2 is YYDKDF in the germline V gene (reference sequence). The CDR3 sequence is 14 residues long. The CDR3 loop reads CATRTVTGNYGYTF. The CDR3 coding sequence is TGTGCCACCAGGACGGTGACAGGCAATTATGGCTACACCTTC.

This clonotype appeared a few times. The chain links TRBV29-1 to TRBJ1-1; the D gene is possibly TRBD1 (6 bases). The CDR3 extends over 11 amino acids. Germline V lookup: CDR1 SQVTM, CDR2 ANQGSEA. V was pared by 7 bases and J by 0 bases, with 6 bases between. Written as DNA, the CDR3 is TGCAGCGCAGGGGTGAACACTGAAGCTTTCTTT. This translates into CSAGVNTEAFF. The entire variable domain, with the rest obtained from reference TRBV29-1 and TRBJ1-1, is as follows: SAVISQKPSRDICQRGTSLTIQCQVDSQVTMMFWYRQQPGQSLTLIATANQGSEATYESGFVIDKFPISRPNLTFSTLTVSNMSPEDSSIYLCSAGVNTEAFFGQGTRLTVV.

This clonotype was seen at least ten times. This chain uses TRBV4-3 with TRBJ2-7; 7 nucleotides line up with TRBD2. The CDR3 consists of 14 residues. The junction had 1 base not matched to a gene; V was cut back by 2 bases and J by 0 bases. In germline, CDR1 is LGHNA, CDR2 YSLEER. The CDR3 region is CASSQSGVSYEQYF. The CDR3 nucleotides read TGCGCCAGCAGCCAAAGCGGGGTCTCCTACGAGCAGTACTTC.

There are a few counts of this clonotype. The V call is TRBV12-3 or TRBV12-4, the J call TRBJ1-1, with D unresolved. The CDR3 extends over 14 amino acids. Trimming stripped 6 bases from V and 0 bases from J, with 11 bases between. The CDR3 protein is CASSRGPMNTEAFF. Here the CDR3 DNA reads TGTGCCAGCAGCCGGGGTCCAATGAACACTGAAGCTTTCTTT.

This chain uses TRBV20-1 with TRBJ2-7; 9 bases agree with TRBD2. The J segment lost 3 bases and the V segment lost 5 bases, leaving 8 bases of the junction unmatched. Germline lookup yields CDR1 DFQATT and CDR2 SNEGSKA (reference sequence). The CDR3 extends over 14 amino acids. CDR3 loop: CSADTGTSYYEQYF. The CDR3 DNA follows: TGCAGTGCTGATACCGGGACTAGCTACTACGAGCAGTACTTC.

The gene calls are TRBV6-5 and TRBJ2-7; 10 nucleotides align to TRBD1. The CDR3 contains 14 residues. The germline V gene has CDR1 MNHEY and CDR2 SVGAGI. Trimming removed 5 bases from V and 3 bases from J; junction bases left unmatched: 4. This CDR3 is CASSTGQGGYEQYF. CDR3 nucleotide sequence: TGTGCCAGCAGTACCGGACAGGGGGGCTACGAGCAGTACTTC.

The chain is built from TRBV5-1 and TRBJ2-5; D call uncertain. Germline V gene sequence: CDR1 SGHRS, CDR2 YFSETQ. V was clipped by 4 bases and J by 1 base, with 11 bases between them. This CDR3 has 14 residues. The CDR3 DNA follows: TGCGCCAGCAGCCCGACTCCTCTCCAAGAGACCCAGTACTTC. Protein product: CASSPTPLQETQYF.

This clonotype was observed a few times. The genes are TRBV4-3 and TRBJ2-2; the D is unclear. Trimming pared 3 bases from V and 1 base from J, leaving 6 bases between. CDR3 length: 14 residues. In germline, CDR1 is LGHNA, CDR2 YSLEER. DNA of the CDR3: TGCGCCAGCAGCCAGATTCGGAACACCGGGGAGCTGTTTTTT. Its protein product is CASSQIRNTGELFF.

This clonotype was recorded a few times. V is TRBV2 and J is TRBJ2-7; D may be TRBD2 (6 bases). Trimming shortened V by 3 bases and J by 4 bases, and 10 bases separated the two germline ends. This CDR3 spans 13 amino acids. CDR1 and CDR2 (germline): SNHLY, FYNNEI. The CDR3 region is CASSDQGGYEQYF. Written as DNA, the CDR3 is TGTGCCAGCAGTGACCAGGGAGGTTACGAGCAGTACTTC.

The chain recombines TRBV5-1 with TRBJ2-5; weak D call: TRBD2 (5 bases). The germline V gene encodes CDR1 SGHRS and CDR2 YFSETQ. V lost 0 bases to trimming and J lost 4 bases, with 7 bases between them. The CDR3 covers 13 residues. The CDR3 DNA sequence: TGCGCCAGCAGCTTGGACACTAGAGAGACCCAGTACTTC. Its translation: CASSLDTRETQYF.

This clonotype was recorded a few times. The chain employs TRBV7-2 and TRBJ1-5; TRBD1 is a possible D gene (5 bases). Germline loops: CDR1 SGHTA, CDR2 FQGNSA. This CDR3 comprises 15 residues. Trimming took 5 bases from V and 5 from J, leaving 16 bases between them. CDR3 nucleotide sequence: TGTGCCAGCAGCCCCACTACCGGGGCTCATCAGCCCCAGCATTTT. This codes for CASSPTTGAHQPQHF.

V gene TRBV6-4 combines with J gene TRBJ2-1; perhaps TRBD2 as D (5 bases). V was pared by 8 bases and J by 9 bases, with 23 bases between. The CDR3 contains 15 residues. Germline values: CDR1 MRHNA, CDR2 SNTAGT. The CDR3 nucleotides are TGTGCCAGCGGGCGGATGGGAGACGGTATGGGTGAGCAGTTCTTC. Amino acids: CASGRMGDGMGEQFF.

There are a few counts of this clonotype. The genes are TRBV9 and TRBJ2-3; 9 positions match TRBD1. Germline CDR1 reads SGDLS; CDR2 reads YYNGEE. There are 15 residues in the CDR3. Trimming removed 3 bases from V and 5 bases from J; junction bases left unmatched: 7. The CDR3 loop reads CASSAGQGIGDTQYF. CDR3 DNA sequence: TGTGCCAGCAGCGCGGGACAGGGTATTGGAGATACGCAGTATTTT.

There are many counts of this clonotype. V and J are TRBV4-1 and TRBJ2-7; 7 bases fit TRBD1. J gave up 0 bases and V 0 bases, and 8 bases lay outside the gene matches. Looked up from germline, CDR1 is MGHRA and CDR2 is YSYEKL. The CDR3 contains 17 residues. This CDR3 reads CASSQDKPGTASYEQYF. CDR3 nucleotides: TGCGCCAGCAGCCAAGACAAACCCGGGACAGCCTCCTACGAGCAGTACTTC.

The chain uses TRBV7-2 and TRBJ2-3; the match to TRBD2 covers 9 bases. Trimming at V came to 2 bases and at J to 1 base, leaving 4 bases not matched to a gene. Germline V gene data show CDR1 as SGHTA and CDR2 as FQGNSA. The CDR3 loop spans 16 amino acids. The DNA for the CDR3 is TGTGCCAGCAGCTTACCGGCTAGCGGGGGCACAGATACGCAGTATTTT. It encodes CASSLPASGGTDTQYF.

This clonotype was seen only a few times. The chain uses TRBV4-1 and TRBJ2-7; no firm D call. Germline values: CDR1 MGHRA, CDR2 YSYEKL. The V and J ends lost 1 base and 0 bases respectively, with 13 bases between them. The CDR3 length is 16 residues. The CDR3: CASSQVDGESSYEQYF. The CDR3 bases are TGCGCCAGCAGCCAAGTGGACGGAGAAAGCTCCTACGAGCAGTACTTC.